This TCR beta chain was documented in a study of technical replicates of blood from several donors (TCRdb year 2017). As to this clone: Its antigen is still unknown. No base qualities exist here, and no much larger clone lies one base off it.

The library was built by means of the immunoSEQ multiplex PCR assay. In TCRdb, the immuneACCESS table is reduced to in-frame sequences with V and J assigned. These tables do not hold every clone; where another copy was compared, an unresolved V gene accounts for under half, and the others remain unexplained. This sample comprises around 68,000 clones, nearly 98% of them detected only once. More than 0.25% of the sample is taken by the ten largest. The TCR was taken from a human donor in good health. Sequencing used T cells isolated from PBMCs.

CDR3 loop: CSVGVGAHTEAFF. The DNA sequence follows: TGCAGCGTTGGGGTGGGGGCCCACACTGAAGCTTTCTTT. The chain is assembled from TRBV29-1 and TRBJ1-1, and TRBD1 may be the D gene, going by 6 matching bases. V and J lose 4 bases and 3 bases, and a span of 12 bases separates them. The cysteine opens and the phenylalanine closes a CDR3 of 13 amino acids. Only CDR3 DNA remains: 39 bases, in frame from the first base. Per the germline V gene, SQVTM is the CDR1 and ANQGSEA is the CDR2.